These 27 T cell receptor beta chains share one sample of origin, sequenced in a study of metastatic and nonmetastatic thyroid tumors. TCRdb re-clonotyped the PCR reads via MiXCR. The sample lists approximately 30,000 clones, 23% occurring once. Nobody among the patients had been given any treatment before thyroid surgery. Sequenced material: blood. These receptors came from a female donor with papillary thyroid cancer or a benign thyroid nodule (not recorded which). Some clones in this sample may be carry-over from other donors' samples.

This clone has a count of ten or more. The chain is built from TRBV6-6 and TRBJ1-5; D gene unclear. The length of the CDR3 is 19 residues. CDR1 and CDR2 (germline): MNHNY, SVGAGI (reference sequence). V shed 2 bases and J shed 0 bases, with 20 bases lying between them. In DNA, the CDR3 is TGTGCCAGCAGTTACGGTCTGCTGCTGTTCCCCAATAGCAATCAGCCCCAGCATTTT. Translating gives CASSYGLLLFPNSNQPQHF.

This clone has only a few counts. V and J are TRBV20-1 and TRBJ1-5; D uncertain. The CDR3 extends over 15 amino acids. V lost 5 bases to trimming and J lost 1 base, with 15 bases between them. Germline CDR1 is DFQATT and CDR2 is SNEGSKA (reference sequence). Written as DNA, the CDR3 is TGCAGTGCTCCCCGGGAGGGTTCGAGCAATCAGCCCCAGCATTTT. Its protein is CSAPREGSSNQPQHF.

The chain carries TRBV7-2 and TRBJ1-5; D remains ambiguous. With 6 bases removed from V and 0 bases from J, the gap between germline ends came to 6 bases. Germline lookup yields CDR1 SGHTA and CDR2 FQGNSA. CDR3 size: 13 residues. The CDR3 spells CASREISNQPQHF. CDR3 DNA: TGTGCCAGCAGGGAAATTAGCAATCAGCCCCAGCATTTT.

This clone appeared a few times. This sequence may be a read error, since a much larger clone differs from it by one base. The same CDR3 also results from other DNA sequences found in this sample. The chain couples TRBV11-1 to TRBJ2-3; D gene ambiguous. The CDR3 is made up of 15 amino acids. Looked up from germline, CDR1 is SGHAT and CDR2 is FQDESV (reference sequence). In DNA, the CDR3 is TGCGCCAGCAGCTCCAGACTGGAAAGCACAGATACGCAGTATTTT. This gives the protein CASSSRLESTDTQYF.

The genes are TRBV10-3 and TRBJ2-1; TRBD2 matches at 13 bases. The CDR3 has 17 amino acids. Germline lookup yields CDR1 ENHRY and CDR2 SYGVKD. V was pared by 1 base and J by 8 bases, with 8 bases of the junction left unmatched. The CDR3 coding sequence is TGTGCCATCAGTGAGTGGCCAGGGACTAGCGGGAAACATGAGCAGTTCTTC. Encoded protein: CAISEWPGTSGKHEQFF.

This clone has ten or more counts. This may come from a read error, since a much larger clone is one base off. The chain has TRBV19 and TRBJ1-5, with TRBD1 identical over 7 bases. CDR1 is LNHDA and CDR2 is SQIVND in the germline V gene (reference sequence). This CDR3 has 14 amino acids. V was pared by 6 bases and J by 9 bases, with 11 bases of the junction left unmatched. Here the CDR3 reads CASSADRVSGPQHF. CDR3 coding DNA: TGTGCCAGTAGCGCCGACAGGGTCTCTGGGCCCCAGCATTTT.

This clone was observed at least ten times. This sequence joins TRBV6-2 or TRBV6-3 and TRBJ2-2; D is undetermined. V lost 8 bases and J lost 6, with 7 bases in between. The germline V gene has CDR1 MNHEY and CDR2 SVGEGT. This CDR3 spans 11 amino acids. For the CDR3, the DNA is TGTGCCAGCTCCGGCCCCGGGGAGCTGTTTTTT. It is translated as CASSGPGELFF.

At least ten counts were recorded for this clone. The rearrangement uses TRBV28 and TRBJ2-7, with D perhaps matching TRBD1 or TRBD2 (5 bases each). The CDR3 contains 13 residues. Germline V gene sequence: CDR1 MDHEN, CDR2 SYDVKM. The germline V and J ends were trimmed by 8 bases and 11 bases, with 22 bases remaining between them. This chain's CDR3 is CASLSPPGTSEYF. In nucleotides, the CDR3 is TGTGCCAGCCTATCTCCTCCGGGGACGTCCGAGTACTTC.

This clone was picked up many times. This chain uses TRBV6-2 or TRBV6-3 with TRBJ2-1, with 10 bases fitting TRBD1. The CDR3 length is 16 residues. Germline V gene sequence: CDR1 MNHEY, CDR2 SVGEGT. Trimming removed 6 bases from V and 7 bases from J; junction bases left unmatched: 12. This chain's CDR3 is CASRISRDRGGNEQFF. CDR3 bases: TGTGCCAGCAGGATTTCCCGGGACAGGGGAGGGAATGAGCAGTTCTTC.

This clone was seen many times. The gene calls are TRBV3-1 and TRBJ1-4; tentative D call: TRBD1 (5 bases). Per the germline V gene, CDR1 is LGHDT and CDR2 is YNNKEL (reference sequence). The length of the CDR3 is 14 residues. Trimming removed 1 base at V and 7 bases at J, with 10 bases between. The CDR3 region has the DNA TGTGCCAGCAGCCAAGCGGGGGGAGGTGAAAAACTGTTTTTT. Protein sequence: CASSQAGGGEKLFF. Full variable domain (missing parts from reference TRBV3-1 and TRBJ1-4): DTAVSQTPKYLVTQMGNDKSIKCEQNLGHDTMYWYKQDSKKFLKIMFSYNNKELIINETVPNRFSPKSPDKAHLNLHINSLELGDSAVYFCASSQAGGGEKLFFGSGTQLSVL.

The gene calls are TRBV28 and TRBJ2-3, with D possibly being TRBD2 (6 bases). Germline CDR1 MDHEN, CDR2 SYDVKM. V lost 4 bases to trimming and J lost 2 bases, with 28 bases between them. The CDR3 length is 20 residues. For the CDR3, the DNA is TGTGCCAGCAGTTCCTCACCGGTGACTAGGCCCGGGGCTATCACAGATACGCAGTATTTT. It specifies CASSSSPVTRPGAITDTQYF.

This clone was seen more than once but under ten times. J is TRBJ1-5 and V is TRBV6-1; D remains unclear. Trimming pared 3 bases from V and 7 bases from J, leaving 10 bases between. This CDR3 contains 13 residues. Germline-derived CDR1 and CDR2 are MNHNS and SASEGT. The CDR3 nucleotides are TGTGCCAGCAGTGACCTCATTGGACAGCCCCAGCATTTT. Amino acid sequence: CASSDLIGQPQHF.

This chain uses TRBV28 with TRBJ1-5; D possibly corresponds to TRBD1 (5 bases). The CDR3 sequence is 15 residues long. V was cut by 6 bases and J by 6 bases, with 18 bases left in between. Germline loops: CDR1 MDHEN, CDR2 SYDVKM. In DNA form, the CDR3 reads TGTGCCAGCAGCACCGGGACGTGGGGCGTTCAGCCCCAGCATTTT. It codes for CASSTGTWGVQPQHF.

This clone was seen ten or more times. V and J are TRBV19 and TRBJ1-5, with D perhaps TRBD1 (5 bases). CDR3 length: 15 amino acids. V lost 1 base and J lost 3, with 10 bases in between. Germline assignment: CDR1 LNHDA and CDR2 SQIVND (reference sequence). CDR3 loop: CASSIGGGPNQPQHF. CDR3 nucleotide sequence: TGTGCCAGTAGTATAGGGGGGGGACCCAATCAGCCCCAGCATTTT.

By share, this clone ranks as medium-sized. This chain uses TRBV6-1 with TRBJ2-2, with D unclear. Between the trimmed V and J ends, which lost 2 bases and 6 bases, there was a span of 7 bases. The length of the CDR3 is 13 residues. Germline V gene data show CDR1 as MNHNS and CDR2 as SASEGT. This chain's CDR3 is CASSEYLAGELFF. CDR3 bases: TGTGCCAGCAGTGAATATCTCGCCGGGGAGCTGTTTTTT.

This sequence joins TRBV9 and TRBJ1-1; D gene unclear. Germline assignment: CDR1 SGDLS and CDR2 YYNGEE. V was trimmed by 7 bases and J by 4 bases, leaving 14 bases between them. This CDR3 has 13 amino acids. The CDR3 here is CASGPTSATEAFF. The CDR3, as DNA: TGTGCCAGCGGCCCCACCTCGGCCACTGAAGCTTTCTTT. The entire variable domain, with the rest obtained from reference TRBV9 and TRBJ1-1, is as follows: DSGVTQTPKHLITATGQRVTLRCSPRSGDLSVYWYQQSLDQGLQFLIQYYNGEERAKGNILERFSAQQFPDLHSELNLSSLELGDSALYFCASGPTSATEAFFGQGTRLTVV.

This clone was found many times. The chain links TRBV3-1 to TRBJ1-4; D possibly corresponds to TRBD1 (5 bases). This CDR3 spans 14 amino acids. CDR1 is LGHDT and CDR2 is YNNKEL in the germline V gene (reference sequence). Trimming removed 3 bases at V and 4 bases at J, with 9 bases between. CDR3 protein: CASSQWGGNEKLFF. The CDR3 DNA sequence: TGTGCCAGCAGCCAGTGGGGGGGTAATGAAAAACTGTTTTTT.

This clone was seen repeatedly, ten times or more. This chain links TRBV4-1 with TRBJ2-4; TRBD1 aligns across 7 bases. Germline CDR1 MGHRA, CDR2 YSYEKL. This CDR3 has 15 residues. The V gene end was trimmed by 2 bases and the J gene end by 4 bases; junction bases not matched to a gene: 5. CDR3 region: CASSQQRDRKNIQYF. CDR3 coding DNA: TGCGCCAGCAGCCAACAACGGGACAGAAAAAACATTCAGTACTTC.

This clone has ten or more counts. The V and J genes are TRBV19 and TRBJ1-1; D gene ambiguous. The ends were cut back, 3 bases at V and 7 bases at J, with 12 bases in the middle. CDR3 length: 13 residues. Germline loops: CDR1 LNHDA, CDR2 SQIVND (reference sequence). DNA of the CDR3: TGTGCCAGTAGTATTTCGGGCAGCCTTGAAGCTTTCTTT. Protein sequence: CASSISGSLEAFF.

This clone was detected many times. The chain links TRBV24-1 to TRBJ2-1; 8 positions match TRBD1. The CDR3 runs 19 residues. The V segment lost 2 bases and the J segment 0 bases; nucleotides outside the gene matches: 11. Per germline, CDR1 KGHDR and CDR2 SFDVKD. The CDR3 DNA reads TGTGCCACCAGTGATTCCCTCCGGGACAGGTTCCCCTCCTACAATGAGCAGTTCTTC. Protein: CATSDSLRDRFPSYNEQFF.

A note on this clone: Sequence at one end of the junction differs from germline and may be a read error. The chain couples TRBV20-1 to TRBJ2-1; 7 nucleotides line up with TRBD1. Per germline, CDR1 DFQATT and CDR2 SNEGSKA (reference sequence). The CDR3 contains 14 residues. The CDR3 DNA reads as TGCAGTGCTCCCGGGACAGCGGCCTACAATGAGCCGTTCTTC. Translating it yields CSAPGTAAYNEPFF.

Ten or more counts support this clone. The chain couples TRBV4-1 to TRBJ2-5, with 8 positions matching TRBD2. Per germline, CDR1 MGHRA and CDR2 YSYEKL. V dropped 4 bases and J dropped 2; count of bases not matched to a gene: 6. This CDR3 has 15 residues. CDR3: CASSLMIAGQETQYF. The DNA for the CDR3 is TGCGCCAGCAGCCTTATGATAGCGGGGCAAGAGACCCAGTACTTC.

This chain joins TRBV5-1 and TRBJ2-7, with D maybe TRBD2 (5 bases). V lost 1 base, J lost 7 bases, and 24 bases lay in between. The CDR3 loop spans 17 amino acids. Germline CDR1 SGHRS, CDR2 YFSETQ. The CDR3, as DNA: TGCGCCAGCAGCTTGACCCAACCGGGAAAGGGTTGCGGGGAGCAGTACGTC. This gives the protein CASSLTQPGKGCGEQYV.

This clone was counted a few times. The CDR3 DNA follows: TGTGCCAGCAGCCCGTGTACTAGCGGGCAAGAGACCCAGTACTTC. Encoded protein: CASSPCTSGQETQYF. The chain links TRBV27 to TRBJ2-5; TRBD2 aligns across 9 bases. The germline gives CDR1 MNHEY, CDR2 SMNVEV (reference sequence). The CDR3 totals 15 residues. Trimming removed 6 bases from V and 2 bases from J; junction bases left unmatched: 7.

In its sample, this clone was seen a few times. Possible read error: a much larger clone is one base away. The V and J genes are TRBV28 and TRBJ2-2, with D uncertain. The CDR3 spans 11 residues. Per germline, CDR1 MDHEN and CDR2 SYDVKM. The CDR3 loop reads CTSILTGELFF. In DNA form, the CDR3 reads TGTACCAGCATTTTAACCGGGGAGCTGTTTTTT.

This clone has only one observation. The chain joins TRBV20-1 to TRBJ2-7; D is possibly TRBD1 (6 bases). Per germline, CDR1 DFQATT and CDR2 SNEGSKA (reference sequence). The V end was cut by 3 bases, the J end by 5 bases, with 11 bases between. The CDR3 is 12 residues long. CDR3 nucleotides: TGCAGTGCTAGCGGACAGACCAACGAGCAGTACGTC. Its protein product is CSASGQTNEQYV.

This clone was detected many times. The V and J genes are TRBV20-1 and TRBJ2-1; 13 bases are shared with TRBD2. The CDR3 runs 16 residues. V was clipped by 1 base and J by 7 bases; unmatched bases: 7. Germline V gene lookup returns CDR1 DFQATT and CDR2 SNEGSKA (reference sequence). CDR3 in amino acids: CSARASRTSGRNEQFF. The CDR3, as DNA: TGCAGTGCTAGAGCCTCCCGGACTAGCGGGAGAAATGAGCAGTTCTTC.